A single sample is the source of the 3 T cell receptor beta chains below, sequenced in a study of T-cell memory formation after mild COVID-19. In TCRdb, the 5' RACE reads were re-called with MiXCR into one record per CDR3 protein. The sample lists about 400,000 distinct CDR3 sequences; around 14% were seen once. Source material: PBMCs or a T cell subset sorted from them (not recorded which). Receptors originate from a man in his late teens or twenties who had mild COVID-19 (a few samples of this study predate the infection). Cell type and time point are not known.

This clonotype was seen repeatedly, ten times or more. In DNA form, the CDR3 reads TGTGCCAGCAGTTTACAGGGTACCTACAATGAGCAGTTCTTC. Its translation is CASSLQGTYNEQFF. The rearrangement uses TRBV12-3 or TRBV12-4 and TRBJ2-1; maybe TRBD1 (5 bases). Between the trimmed V and J ends, which lost 2 bases and 2 bases, there was a span of 7 bases. CDR3 length equals 14 residues.

This clonotype appeared many times. This chain connects TRBV7-9 to TRBJ2-4; 7 nucleotides match TRBD1. J was trimmed by 8 bases and V by 0 bases; bases with no gene match: 4. The germline V gene has CDR1 SEHNR and CDR2 FQNEAQ (reference sequence). This CDR3 has 14 residues. The CDR3 loop reads CASSLAGTEHIQYF. The DNA of the CDR3 is TGTGCCAGCAGCTTAGCCGGGACAGAACACATTCAGTACTTC.

The rearrangement uses TRBV6-2 or TRBV6-3 and TRBJ1-1; TRBD1 matches at 7 bases. Trimming removed 10 bases from V and 9 bases from J; junction bases left unmatched: 14. CDR3 length: 13 residues. Per the germline V gene, CDR1 is MNHEY and CDR2 is SVGEGT. CDR3 bases: TGTGCCACCCTGACAGGGACAACCTCTCAAGCTTTCTTT. This gives the protein CATLTGTTSQAFF.